Below are 24 T cell receptor beta chains sequenced from a single sample in a study of regulatory T cells in long-lasting Graves disease. The authors built TCR beta libraries using iRepertoire HTBI primers and Arm-PCR of CDR3 regions. TCRdb re-called the multiplex PCR reads through MiXCR, storing one row per CDR3 protein. This sample carries roughly 350,000 distinct CDR3 sequences, roughly 17% of them seen once, and the ten largest clones take about 27%. Time point defined: newly diagnosed GD, antithyroid drugs for less than 3 months. The TCR library was made from RNA that had been extracted from PBMCs in TRIzol. Another study also made use of these data, one on T cells in Graves' hyperthyroidism and ophthalmopathy.

The sample was peripheral blood mononuclear cells (PBMCs), taken at new diagnosis, from a patient treated with antithyroid drugs. These receptors were obtained from a man between 35 and 55 years old with Graves disease.

Ten or more counts support this clonotype. V usage is TRBV10-2 and J usage is TRBJ2-1, with TRBD1 identical over 8 bases. The CDR3 length is 16 residues. Germline CDR1 and CDR2: WSHSY and SAAADI. The V segment lost 4 bases and the J segment 3 bases; nucleotides outside the gene matches: 8. The CDR3 sequence: CASSGLAGGFYNEQFF. CDR3 sequence (DNA): TGCGCCAGCAGTGGCCTGGCAGGGGGCTTCTACAATGAGCAGTTCTTC.

This clonotype appeared many times. The gene calls are TRBV2 and TRBJ1-2; maybe TRBD1 (6 bases). Per the germline V gene, CDR1 is SNHLY and CDR2 is FYNNEI. V lost 4 bases to trimming and J lost 4 bases, with 10 bases between them. The CDR3 loop spans 13 amino acids. CDR3 nucleotides: TGTGCCAGCAGTGCAGGGGACGTCTATGGCTACACCTTC. This sequence encodes CASSAGDVYGYTF.

This clonotype has ten or more counts. The chain joins TRBV2 to TRBJ2-5; 8 positions match TRBD2. CDR3 size: 15 residues. Germline CDR1 SNHLY, CDR2 FYNNEI. J was trimmed by 1 base and V by 3 bases; bases with no gene match: 4. The DNA of the CDR3 is TGTGCCAGCAGTGAGCTAGCGGGCCCCCAAGAGACCCAGTACTTC. Translating it yields CASSELAGPQETQYF. Full variable domain (rest looked up from reference TRBV2 and TRBJ2-5): EPEVTQTPSHQVTQMGQEVILRCVPISNHLYFYWYRQILGQKVEFLVSFYNNEISEKSEIFDDQFSVERPDGSNFTLKIRSTKLEDSAMYFCASSELAGPQETQYFGPGTRLLVL.

This clonotype was counted at least ten times. The V gene is TRBV3-1, the J gene TRBJ1-6; the D is unclear. The CDR3 contains 11 residues. Trimming took 11 bases from V and 10 from J, leaving 12 bases between them. Per the germline V gene, CDR1 is LGHDT and CDR2 is YNNKEL (reference sequence). The CDR3 DNA reads as TGTGCCGCAGGAACCTTCTCACCCCTCCACTTT. Encoded protein: CAAGTFSPLHF.

In regard to this clonotype: It may be a read error: a sequence one base away is much more abundant. This chain uses TRBV20-1 with TRBJ1-4; TRBD1 aligns across 7 bases. CDR1 DFQATT and CDR2 SNEGSKA come from the germline V gene (reference sequence). The CDR3 has 13 amino acids. DNA of the CDR3: TGCAGTGCTTCGGGACAGTTAGATGAAAGACTGTTTTTT. Encoded protein: CSASGQLDERLFF.

The chain combines TRBV25-1 with TRBJ1-1; 7 bases agree with TRBD1. Germline values: CDR1 MGHDK, CDR2 SYGVNS. The CDR3 extends over 15 amino acids. Losses at the gene ends were 6 bases for V and 5 bases for J; bases not matched to a gene: 12. CDR3 in DNA: TGTGCCAGCAGAGATGCAAACAGGGGAGGGACTGAAGCTTTCTTT. Amino acid sequence: CASRDANRGGTEAFF.

There are many counts of this clonotype. The chain couples TRBV11-3 to TRBJ1-4; the D gene is possibly TRBD1 (6 bases). V gave up 3 bases and J gave up 2 bases, with 7 bases separating them. Germline assignment: CDR1 SGHNT and CDR2 YENEEA. The CDR3 covers 14 residues. Written as DNA, the CDR3 is TGTGCCAGCAGCTTCGACAGGACTAATGAAAAACTGTTTTTT. Translated: CASSFDRTNEKLFF.

This clonotype has a handful of counts. This chain links TRBV6-2 or TRBV6-3 with TRBJ2-2; TRBD2 might be the D (5 bases). CDR3 length: 17 amino acids. Between the trimmed V and J ends, which lost 2 bases and 3 bases, there was a span of 16 bases. Germline CDR1 reads MNHEY; CDR2 reads SVGEGT. This chain's CDR3 is CASSYSWHGMDTGELFF. CDR3 DNA: TGTGCCAGCAGTTACAGTTGGCACGGGATGGACACCGGGGAGCTGTTTTTT.

This clonotype was seen at least ten times. CDR3 sequence reads: CASSLDARVFYGYTF. The CDR3 nucleotides read TGCGCCAGCAGCTTGGATGCCAGAGTTTTCTATGGCTACACCTTC. V and J are TRBV5-1 and TRBJ1-2; D uncertain. Germline assignment: CDR1 SGHRS and CDR2 YFSETQ. V was clipped by 0 bases and J by 4 bases, with 13 bases between them. CDR3 length: 15 residues. Looking up the rest from reference TRBV5-1 and TRBJ1-2 gives the full variable domain: KAGVTQTPRYLIKTRGQQVTLSCSPISGHRSVSWYQQTPGQGLQFLFEYFSETQRNKGNFPGRFSGRQFSNSRSEMNVSTLELGDSALYLCASSLDARVFYGYTFGSGTRLTVV.

The rearrangement uses TRBV28 and TRBJ1-2; D is uncertain. V was pared by 1 base and J by 7 bases, with 10 bases between. The germline CDR1 and CDR2 sequences are MDHEN and SYDVKM. The CDR3 consists of 13 residues. Here the CDR3 DNA reads TGTGCCAGCAGTTTATCGGGAACAAGTGGCTACACCTTC. Protein: CASSLSGTSGYTF.

This clonotype was detected ten times or more. The V call is TRBV9, the J call TRBJ2-1; 12 bases are a match to TRBD2. The germline V gene has CDR1 SGDLS and CDR2 YYNGEE. The CDR3 runs to 17 residues. V trimming: 2 bases; J trimming: 5 bases; junction bases outside the gene matches: 8. CDR3 in amino acids: CASSVDPTSGGNNEQFF. The DNA for the CDR3 is TGTGCCAGCAGCGTTGACCCGACTAGCGGGGGCAACAATGAGCAGTTCTTC.

This clonotype was seen repeatedly, ten times or more. This chain connects TRBV20-1 to TRBJ2-5; 7 bases are a match to TRBD1. Germline-derived CDR1 and CDR2 are DFQATT and SNEGSKA (reference sequence). The CDR3 consists of 13 residues. The junction had 4 bases not matched to a gene; V was cut back by 4 bases and J by 2 bases. CDR3 nucleotides: TGCAGTGCTACTGGACAGGTTCAAGAGACCCAGTACTTC. It specifies CSATGQVQETQYF.

The rearrangement joins TRBV7-9 to TRBJ1-4, with 9 bases that match TRBD1. From germline, CDR1 is SEHNR and CDR2 FQNEAQ (reference sequence). The V and J ends lost 5 bases and 3 bases, in that order; junction bases with no gene match: 7. The CDR3 length is 16 residues. The CDR3 loop reads CASSQGQGAANEKLFF. For the CDR3, the DNA is TGTGCCAGCAGCCAGGGACAGGGCGCAGCTAATGAAAAACTGTTTTTT.

This clonotype has a count of ten or more. The chain combines TRBV28 with TRBJ2-1, with D unresolved. This CDR3 comprises 14 residues. CDR1 is MDHEN, CDR2 SYDVKM, per germline. Trimming stripped 3 bases from V and 4 bases from J, with 10 bases between. CDR3 sequence (DNA): TGTGCCAGCAGTTTGCCCGCCTATTACAATGAGCAGTTCTTC. It specifies CASSLPAYYNEQFF.

There are a few counts of this clonotype. The J gene is TRBJ1-5, the V gene TRBV28; 7 bases line up with TRBD1. CDR1 and CDR2 from the germline V gene are MDHEN and SYDVKM. The CDR3 spans 13 residues. The ends lost 6 bases at V and 5 bases at J; junction bases unmatched: 4. CDR3 protein: CASRRQGYQPQHF. DNA of the CDR3: TGTGCCAGCAGACGACAGGGTTATCAGCCCCAGCATTTT.

In its sample, this clonotype was seen many times. The V and J genes are TRBV28 and TRBJ2-2, with 7 bases identical to TRBD1. Trimming at V came to 7 bases and at J to 6 bases, leaving 2 bases not matched to a gene. Germline CDR1 and CDR2: MDHEN and SYDVKM. This CDR3 has 12 amino acids. The CDR3 sequence is CASNTGAGELFF. The CDR3 DNA reads TGTGCCAGCAACACAGGGGCCGGGGAGCTGTTTTTT.

The chain joins TRBV27 to TRBJ2-2; perhaps D is TRBD1 or TRBD2 (6 bases each). CDR3 size: 18 residues. Germline-derived CDR1 and CDR2 are MNHEY and SMNVEV (reference sequence). V lost 3 bases to trimming and J lost 2 bases, with 19 bases between them. The CDR3 loop is CASSFYEGGKINTGELFF. For the CDR3, the DNA is TGTGCCAGCAGTTTTTACGAGGGGGGCAAAATAAACACCGGGGAGCTGTTTTTT.

This clonotype showed up just a few times. The gene calls are TRBV11-2 and TRBJ1-4; no clear D gene. Germline assignment: CDR1 SGHAT and CDR2 FQNNGV. V was trimmed by 1 base and J by 4 bases, leaving 10 bases between them. This CDR3 is 15 amino acids long. The CDR3 spells CASSLGVVGNEKLFF. The DNA of the CDR3 is TGTGCCAGCAGCTTAGGAGTTGTCGGTAATGAAAAACTGTTTTTT.

The J gene is TRBJ2-5, the V gene TRBV19; D call uncertain. The ends were cut back, 3 bases at V and 0 bases at J, with 5 bases in the middle. Germline V CDR1 and CDR2: LNHDA, SQIVND (reference sequence). This CDR3 contains 13 residues. This CDR3 reads CASSIRYQETQYF. In DNA, the CDR3 is TGTGCCAGTAGTATCCGGTACCAAGAGACCCAGTACTTC.

This clonotype turned up a few times. The V gene is TRBV20-1, the J gene TRBJ2-3, with D maybe TRBD1 (5 bases). The CDR3 is made up of 15 amino acids. V lost 0 bases and J 0 bases, leaving 10 bases between the germline ends. Germline V lookup: CDR1 DFQATT, CDR2 SNEGSKA (reference sequence). The CDR3 is CSARDRVMSTDTQYF. The CDR3 DNA reads as TGCAGTGCTAGAGACAGGGTGATGAGCACAGATACGCAGTATTTT.

This clonotype was counted ten times or more. V is TRBV4-3 and J is TRBJ2-1, with TRBD1 matching over 7 bases. The germline CDR1 and CDR2 sequences are LGHNA and YSLEER. This CDR3 is built from 15 residues. J was trimmed by 3 bases and V by 1 base; bases with no gene match: 3. The CDR3 protein is CASSQGQGDYNEQFF. CDR3 nucleotide sequence: TGCGCCAGCAGCCAAGGACAGGGAGACTACAATGAGCAGTTCTTC.

This clonotype was seen at least ten times. DNA of the CDR3: TGCAGTGCTAGCGTCGGAGGACGTTTTGAAAAACTGTTTTTT. This encodes CSASVGGRFEKLFF. J is TRBJ1-4 and V is TRBV20-1; D remains ambiguous. In germline, CDR1 is DFQATT, CDR2 SNEGSKA (reference sequence). CDR3 size: 14 residues. The V end was cut by 3 bases, the J end by 7 bases, with 15 bases between.

This clonotype was recorded at least ten times. V is TRBV2 and J is TRBJ2-3; the D gene is possibly TRBD2 (5 bases). The CDR3 has 16 amino acids. V was shortened by 0 bases and J by 1 base, with 11 bases between the two germline ends. CDR1 is SNHLY and CDR2 is FYNNEI in the germline V gene. CDR3 in DNA: TGTGCCAGCAGTGAAGCAAGACGGGGAGGCACAGATACGCAGTATTTT. Protein product: CASSEARRGGTDTQYF.

This clonotype has at least ten counts. The chain couples TRBV5-1 to TRBJ2-3; D might be TRBD2 (5 bases). V gave up 0 bases and J gave up 2 bases, with 10 bases separating them. The CDR3 extends over 15 amino acids. The germline V gene encodes CDR1 SGHRS and CDR2 YFSETQ. The chain's CDR3 is CASSLAGSATDTQYF. Here the CDR3 DNA reads TGCGCCAGCAGCTTGGCCGGTAGCGCCACAGATACGCAGTATTTT.